These 2 T cell receptor beta chains were sequenced from one sample in a study of blood T cell repertoires in COVID-19. Sequencing used immunoSEQ multiplex PCR; TCRdb keeps in-frame clones, though not all of them. The repertoire holds approximately 250,000 clones, with around 89% as singletons. The sequencing sample was made of PBMCs or T cells enriched from blood (not recorded which). Receptors were obtained from a woman aged 55-69 years in a cohort exposed to, infected with or recovered from COVID-19 (not recorded which).

The J gene is TRBJ2-7, the V gene TRBV6-2 or TRBV6-3; maybe TRBD2 (6 bases). Germline V gene lookup returns CDR1 MNHEY and CDR2 SVGEGT. V lost 0 bases to trimming and J lost 1 base, with 7 bases between them. The CDR3 is 14 amino acids. In DNA, the CDR3 is TGTGCCAGCAGTTACTCCGGGAGTTCCTACGAGCAGTACTTC. It encodes CASSYSGSSYEQYF.

This chain uses TRBV20-1 with TRBJ1-1; D not resolved. V shed 3 bases and J shed 7 bases, with 12 bases lying between them. Germline assignment: CDR1 DFQATT and CDR2 SNEGSKA (reference sequence). The CDR3 loop spans 12 amino acids. The CDR3 DNA reads as TGCAGTGCTAGTGGAGGGCATTTTGAAGCTTTCTTT. Translated: CSASGGHFEAFF.